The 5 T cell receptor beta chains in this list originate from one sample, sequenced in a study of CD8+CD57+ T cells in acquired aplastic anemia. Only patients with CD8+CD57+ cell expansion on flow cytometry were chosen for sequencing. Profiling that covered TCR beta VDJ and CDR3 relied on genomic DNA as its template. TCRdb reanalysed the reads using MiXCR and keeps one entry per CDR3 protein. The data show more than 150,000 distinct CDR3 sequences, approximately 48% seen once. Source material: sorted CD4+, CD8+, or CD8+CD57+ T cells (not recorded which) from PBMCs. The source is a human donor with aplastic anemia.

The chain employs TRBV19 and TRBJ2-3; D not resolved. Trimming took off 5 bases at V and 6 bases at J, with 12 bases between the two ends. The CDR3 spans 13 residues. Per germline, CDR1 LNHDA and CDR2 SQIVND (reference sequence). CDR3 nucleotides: TGTGCCAGTAGTTCCCAGGAGATGGATACGCAGTATTTT. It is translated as CASSSQEMDTQYF.

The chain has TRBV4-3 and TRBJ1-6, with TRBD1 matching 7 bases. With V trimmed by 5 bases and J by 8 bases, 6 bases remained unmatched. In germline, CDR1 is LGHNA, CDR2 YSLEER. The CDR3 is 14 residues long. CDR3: CASSAQGPDSPLHF. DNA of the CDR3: TGCGCCAGCAGCGCACAGGGGCCGGATTCACCCCTCCACTTT.

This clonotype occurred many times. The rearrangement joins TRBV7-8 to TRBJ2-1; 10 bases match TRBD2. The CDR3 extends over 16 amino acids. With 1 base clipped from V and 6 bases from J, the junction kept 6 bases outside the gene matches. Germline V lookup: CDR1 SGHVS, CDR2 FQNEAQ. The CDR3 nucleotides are TGTGCCAGCAGCTTAGGGGTTAGCGGGGGGCTCAATGAGCAGTTCTTC. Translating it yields CASSLGVSGGLNEQFF. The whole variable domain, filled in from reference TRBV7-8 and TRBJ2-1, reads GAGVSQSPRYKVAKRGQDVALRCDPISGHVSLFWYQQALGQGPEFLTYFQNEAQLDKSGLPSDRFFAERPEGSVSTLKIQRTQQEDSAVYLCASSLGVSGGLNEQFFGPGTRLTVL.

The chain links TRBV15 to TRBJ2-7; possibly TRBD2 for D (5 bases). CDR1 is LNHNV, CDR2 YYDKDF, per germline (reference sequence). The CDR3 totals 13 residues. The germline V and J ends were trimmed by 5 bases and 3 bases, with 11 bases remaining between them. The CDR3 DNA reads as TGTGCCACCAGCGAGGGTTTGGTCTACGAGCAGTACTTC. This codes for CATSEGLVYEQYF.

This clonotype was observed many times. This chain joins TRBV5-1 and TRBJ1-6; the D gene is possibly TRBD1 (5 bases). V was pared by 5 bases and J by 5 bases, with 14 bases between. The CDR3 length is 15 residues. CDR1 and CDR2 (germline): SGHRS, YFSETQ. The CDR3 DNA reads TGCGCCAGCAGTTATCAGGGCGGCGATAATTCACCCCTCCACTTT. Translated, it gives CASSYQGGDNSPLHF.